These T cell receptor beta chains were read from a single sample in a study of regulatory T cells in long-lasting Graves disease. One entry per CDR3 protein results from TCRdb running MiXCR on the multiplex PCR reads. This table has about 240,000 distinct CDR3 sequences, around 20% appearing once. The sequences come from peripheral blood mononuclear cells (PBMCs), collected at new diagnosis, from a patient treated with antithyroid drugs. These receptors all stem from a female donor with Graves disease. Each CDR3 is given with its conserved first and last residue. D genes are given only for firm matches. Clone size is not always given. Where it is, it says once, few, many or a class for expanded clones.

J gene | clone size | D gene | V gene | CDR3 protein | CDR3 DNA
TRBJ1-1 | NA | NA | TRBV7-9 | CASSSLFAREFPNTEAFF | TGTGCCAGCAGCTCCCTCTTTGCCAGAGAATTTCCGAACACTGAAGCTTTCTTT
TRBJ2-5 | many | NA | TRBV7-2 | CASSLVGGAETQYF | TGTGCCAGCAGCTTAGTGGGGGGGGCAGAGACCCAGTACTTC
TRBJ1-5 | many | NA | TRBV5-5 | CASGSGYGRSNQPQHF | TGTGCCAGCGGGAGCGGATATGGCCGGAGCAATCAGCCCCAGCATTTT
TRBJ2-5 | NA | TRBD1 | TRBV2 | CASSEGTGFETQYF | TGTGCCAGCAGTGAAGGGACAGGGTTTGAGACCCAGTACTTC
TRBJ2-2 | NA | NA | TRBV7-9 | CASSLAGLGTGELFF | TGTGCCAGCAGCTTGGCTGGGTTGGGAACCGGGGAGCTGTTTTTT
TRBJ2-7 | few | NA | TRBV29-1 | CSVEGRGSYEQYF | TGCAGCGTTGAGGGCAGAGGGAGCTACGAGCAGTACTTC
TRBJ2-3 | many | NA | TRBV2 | CASSDSDSRTPDTQYF | TGTGCCAGCAGTGATAGCGACAGCCGTACCCCAGATACGCAGTATTTT
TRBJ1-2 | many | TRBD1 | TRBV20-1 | CSASGGEGASGYTF | TGCAGTGCTTCAGGGGGGGAGGGGGCGAGTGGCTACACCTTC
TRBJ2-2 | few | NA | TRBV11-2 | CASSRGGAGELFF | TGCGCCAGCAGCCGTGGGGGCGCCGGGGAGCTGTTTTTT
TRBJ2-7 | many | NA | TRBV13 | CASSFAGSYEQYF | TGTGCCAGCAGCTTTGCAGGGTCCTACGAGCAGTACTTC
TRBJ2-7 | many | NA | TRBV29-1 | CSALSRSSYEQYF | TGCAGCGCCCTATCCCGCAGCTCCTACGAGCAGTACTTC
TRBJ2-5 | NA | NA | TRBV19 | CASSIGPAETQYF | TGTGCCAGTAGTATAGGGCCGGCGGAGACCCAGTACTTC
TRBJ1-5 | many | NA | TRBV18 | CASSLTVKKGNQPQHF | TGTGCCAGCTCGCTGACGGTGAAGAAAGGCAATCAGCCCCAGCATTTT
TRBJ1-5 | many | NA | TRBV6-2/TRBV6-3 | CASSYGQSNQPQHF | TGTGCCAGCAGTTATGGACAGAGCAATCAGCCCCAGCATTTT
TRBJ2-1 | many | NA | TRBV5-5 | CASSLGTTSYNEQFF | TGTGCCAGCAGCTTGGGGACTACCTCTTACAATGAGCAGTTCTTC
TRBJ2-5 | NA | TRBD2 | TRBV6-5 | CASSYGSGTSGSQYF | TGTGCCAGCAGTTACGGGTCCGGGACTAGCGGGTCCCAGTACTTC
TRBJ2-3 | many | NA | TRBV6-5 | CASSYSPEADTQYF | TGTGCCAGCAGTTACTCCCCTGAGGCAGATACGCAGTATTTT
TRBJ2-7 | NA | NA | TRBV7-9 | CASSPRQIPNYEQYF | TGTGCCAGCAGCCCCCGACAGATCCCTAACTACGAGCAGTACTTC
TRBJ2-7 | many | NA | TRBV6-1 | CASMDPGVGNSYEQYF | TGTGCCAGCATGGACCCTGGGGTCGGCAACTCCTACGAGCAGTACTTC
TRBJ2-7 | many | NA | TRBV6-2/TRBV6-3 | CASSYTTGEQYF | TGTGCCAGCAGTTACACCACGGGTGAGCAGTACTTC
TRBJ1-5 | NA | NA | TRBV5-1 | CASSLTWLGGQPQHF | TGCGCCAGCAGCCTAACTTGGTTGGGGGGACAGCCCCAGCATTTT
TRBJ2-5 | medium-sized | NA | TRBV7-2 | CASSSLGGFETQYF | TGTGCCAGCAGCTCCCTAGGGGGATTTGAGACCCAGTACTTC
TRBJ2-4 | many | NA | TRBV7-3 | CASSRDKSPGNIQHF | TGTGCCAGCAGCCGAGACAAGTCTCCGGGAAACATTCAGCACTTC
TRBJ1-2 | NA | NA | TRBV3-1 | CASSQDGRYGYTF | TGTGCCAGCAGCCAAGATGGTAGATATGGCTACACCTTC
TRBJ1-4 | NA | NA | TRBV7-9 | CASSSYLTDEKLFF | TGTGCCAGCAGCTCCTATCTGACGGATGAAAAACTGTTTTTT
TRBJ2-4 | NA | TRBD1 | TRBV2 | CASSDTGGQNIQYF | TGTGCCAGCAGTGACACAGGGGGCCAGAACATTCAGTACTTC
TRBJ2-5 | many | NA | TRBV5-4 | CASSRWTEETQYF | TGTGCCAGCAGCCGATGGACAGAAGAGACCCAGTACTTC
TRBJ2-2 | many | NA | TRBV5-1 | CASSSAHDTGELFF | TGCGCCAGCAGCTCCGCACACGACACCGGGGAGCTGTTTTTT
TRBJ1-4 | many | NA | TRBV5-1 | CASSLGSVANEKLFF | TGCGCCAGCAGCTTGGGTAGTGTAGCTAATGAAAAACTGTTTTTT
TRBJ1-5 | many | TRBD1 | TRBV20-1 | CSARAEGRGHLNQPQHF | TGCAGTGCTAGAGCTGAGGGGAGGGGGCATCTCAATCAGCCCCAGCATTTT
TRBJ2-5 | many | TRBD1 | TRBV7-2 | CASSPQDRYQETQYF | TGTGCCAGCAGCCCGCAGGACAGGTACCAAGAGACCCAGTACTTC
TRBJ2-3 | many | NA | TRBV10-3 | CAISEFGGQGGDTQYF | TGTGCCATCAGTGAGTTCGGAGGCCAAGGGGGAGATACGCAGTATTTT
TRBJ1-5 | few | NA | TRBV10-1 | CASSWGQPQHF | TGCGCCAGCAGTTGGGGTCAGCCCCAGCATTTT